This T cell receptor (beta chain) was sequenced in a study of T cell changes during pregnancy in multiple sclerosis. Here immunoSEQ multiplex PCR was the method, and the copy in TCRdb shows in-frame clones only, minus some. The table records 35,000 to 55,000 clones, roughly 87% of them present only once. V was trimmed by 0 bases and J by 2 bases, leaving 11 bases between them. CDR3 length: 16 residues. CDR1 LGHNA and CDR2 YNFKEQ come from the germline V gene. The rearrangement uses TRBV4-2 and TRBJ2-1, with a possible D match to TRBD2 (5 bases). The TCR was taken from a female donor with multiple sclerosis, enrolled in a pregnancy study. The material was CD4+ T cells from peripheral blood mononuclear cells, obtained after pregnancy. CDR3 nucleotides: TGTGCCAGCAGCCAAGACCCCAGCGGCGCCTACAATGAGCAGTTCTTC. Residues: CASSQDPSGAYNEQFF.